The clone carrying this T cell receptor beta chain was seen more than once but under ten times. These data belong to a study of blood T cell repertoires in COVID-19. Here immunoSEQ multiplex PCR was the method, and the copy in TCRdb shows in-frame clones only, minus some. The data show 350,000 to 400,000 clones, more than 75% seen once. Germline V gene data show CDR1 as SGHRS and CDR2 as YFSETQ. The V gene end was trimmed by 0 bases and the J gene end by 0 bases; junction bases not matched to a gene: 8. The CDR3 length is 17 residues. V usage is TRBV5-1 and J usage is TRBJ1-2; 7 bases match TRBD1. The receptor's source is a woman in her twenties or thirties with acute COVID-19. The material sequenced was PBMCs or T cells enriched from blood (not recorded which). CDR3 bases: TGCGCCAGCAGCTTGGTAGTGACAGGGCCCTCTAACTATGGCTACACCTTC. It is translated as CASSLVVTGPSNYGYTF.